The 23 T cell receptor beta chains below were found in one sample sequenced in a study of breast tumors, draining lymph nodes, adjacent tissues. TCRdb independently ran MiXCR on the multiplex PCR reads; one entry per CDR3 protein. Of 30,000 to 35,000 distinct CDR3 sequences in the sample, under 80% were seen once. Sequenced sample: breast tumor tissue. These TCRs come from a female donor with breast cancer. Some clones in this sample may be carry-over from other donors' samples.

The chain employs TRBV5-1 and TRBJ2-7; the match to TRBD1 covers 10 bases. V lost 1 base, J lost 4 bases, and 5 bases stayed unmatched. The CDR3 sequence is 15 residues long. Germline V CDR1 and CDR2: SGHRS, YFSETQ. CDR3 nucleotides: TGCGCCAGCAGCTTGTCGGGGACAGGGGTGTACGAGCAGTACTTC. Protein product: CASSLSGTGVYEQYF.

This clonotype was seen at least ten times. CDR3 sequence reads: CASGPSTRLFTDTQYF. In DNA form, the CDR3 reads TGTGCCAGCGGCCCCTCGACGCGGCTCTTCACAGATACGCAGTATTTT. The rearrangement joins TRBV5-4 to TRBJ2-3; D is unclear. CDR1 and CDR2 from the germline V gene are SGHNT and YYREEE (reference sequence). Trimming cost V 7 bases and J 2 bases, with 20 bases left between them. The CDR3 contains 16 residues.

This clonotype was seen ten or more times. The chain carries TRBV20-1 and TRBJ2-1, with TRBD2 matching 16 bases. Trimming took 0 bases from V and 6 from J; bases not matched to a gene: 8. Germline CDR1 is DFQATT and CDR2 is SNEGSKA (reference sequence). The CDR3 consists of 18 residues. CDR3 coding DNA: TGCAGTGCTAGAGATGTTATGGGACTAGCGGGGGGGCTCAATGAGCAGTTCTTC. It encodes CSARDVMGLAGGLNEQFF.

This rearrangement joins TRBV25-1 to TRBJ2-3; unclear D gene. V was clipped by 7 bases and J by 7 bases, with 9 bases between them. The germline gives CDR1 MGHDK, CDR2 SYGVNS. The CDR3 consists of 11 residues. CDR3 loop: CASTRKHTQYF. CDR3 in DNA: TGTGCCAGCACTCGGAAGCATACGCAGTATTTT.

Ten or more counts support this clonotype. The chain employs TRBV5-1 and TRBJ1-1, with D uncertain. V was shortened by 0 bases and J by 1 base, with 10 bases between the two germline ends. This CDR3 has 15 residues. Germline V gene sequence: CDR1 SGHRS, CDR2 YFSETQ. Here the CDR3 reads CASSLGPARNTEAFF. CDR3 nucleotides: TGCGCCAGCAGCTTGGGTCCAGCAAGGAACACTGAAGCTTTCTTT. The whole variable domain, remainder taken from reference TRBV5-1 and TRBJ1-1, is KAGVTQTPRYLIKTRGQQVTLSCSPISGHRSVSWYQQTPGQGLQFLFEYFSETQRNKGNFPGRFSGRQFSNSRSEMNVSTLELGDSALYLCASSLGPARNTEAFFGQGTRLTVV.

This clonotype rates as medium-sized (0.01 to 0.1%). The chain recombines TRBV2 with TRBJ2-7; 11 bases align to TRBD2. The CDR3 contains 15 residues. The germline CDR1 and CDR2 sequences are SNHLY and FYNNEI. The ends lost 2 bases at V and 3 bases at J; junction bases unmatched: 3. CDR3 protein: CASSELAGGNYEQYF. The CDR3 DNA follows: TGTGCCAGCAGTGAACTAGCGGGGGGTAACTACGAGCAGTACTTC.

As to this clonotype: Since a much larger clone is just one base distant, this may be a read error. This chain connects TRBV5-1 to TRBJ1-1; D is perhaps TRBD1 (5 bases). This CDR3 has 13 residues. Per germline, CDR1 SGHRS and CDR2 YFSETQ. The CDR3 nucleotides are TGCGCCAGCAGCTCCCAGACAGCCTTTGAACCTTTCTTT. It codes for CASSSQTAFEPFF.

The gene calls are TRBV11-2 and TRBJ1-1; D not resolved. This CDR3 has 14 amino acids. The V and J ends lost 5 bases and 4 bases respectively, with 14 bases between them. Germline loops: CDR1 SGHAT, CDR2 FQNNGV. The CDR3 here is CASSQTGGITEAFF. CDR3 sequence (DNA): TGTGCCAGCAGCCAGACCGGAGGGATCACTGAAGCTTTCTTT. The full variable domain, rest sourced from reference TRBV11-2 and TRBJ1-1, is EAGVAQSPRYKIIEKRQSVAFWCNPISGHATLYWYQQILGQGPKLLIQFQNNGVVDDSQLPKDRFSAERLKGVDSTLKIQPAKLEDSAVYLCASSQTGGITEAFFGQGTRLTVV.

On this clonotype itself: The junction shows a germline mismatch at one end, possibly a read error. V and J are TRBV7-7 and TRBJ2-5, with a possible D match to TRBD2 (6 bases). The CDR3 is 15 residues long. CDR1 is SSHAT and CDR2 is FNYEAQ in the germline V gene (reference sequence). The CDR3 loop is CASSFRVAVQETQYF. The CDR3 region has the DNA TGTGCTAGCAGCTTTAGGGTAGCGGTCCAAGAGACCCAGTACTTC.

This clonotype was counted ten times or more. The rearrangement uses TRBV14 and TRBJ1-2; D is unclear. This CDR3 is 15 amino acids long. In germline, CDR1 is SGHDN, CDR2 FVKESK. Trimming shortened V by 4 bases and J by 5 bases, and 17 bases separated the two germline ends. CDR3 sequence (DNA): TGTGCCAGCAGCCGCGGAGGATCCTTCAGTTATGGCTACACCTTC. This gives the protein CASSRGGSFSYGYTF. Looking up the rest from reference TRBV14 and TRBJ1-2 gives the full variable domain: EAGVTQFPSHSVIEKGQTVTLRCDPISGHDNLYWYRRVMGKEIKFLLHFVKESKQDESGMPNNRFLAERTGGTYSTLKVQPAELEDSGVYFCASSRGGSFSYGYTFGSGTRLTVV.

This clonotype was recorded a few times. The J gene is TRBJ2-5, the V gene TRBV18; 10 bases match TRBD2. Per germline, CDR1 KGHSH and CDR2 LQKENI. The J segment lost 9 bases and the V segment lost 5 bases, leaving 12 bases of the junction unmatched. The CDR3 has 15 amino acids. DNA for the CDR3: TGTGCCAGCTCATCAGAGGAGGGACTAGCGATGGCCCAGTACTTC. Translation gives CASSSEEGLAMAQYF.

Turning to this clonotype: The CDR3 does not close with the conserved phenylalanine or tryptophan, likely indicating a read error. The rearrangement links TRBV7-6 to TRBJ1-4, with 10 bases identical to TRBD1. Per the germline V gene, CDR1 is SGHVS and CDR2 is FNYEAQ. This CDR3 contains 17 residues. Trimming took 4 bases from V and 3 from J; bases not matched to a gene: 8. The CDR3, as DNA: TGTGCCAGCAGCTCCGGGACAGGGGATCTCCCTAATGAAAAACTGTTTTCT. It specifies CASSSGTGDLPNEKLFS.

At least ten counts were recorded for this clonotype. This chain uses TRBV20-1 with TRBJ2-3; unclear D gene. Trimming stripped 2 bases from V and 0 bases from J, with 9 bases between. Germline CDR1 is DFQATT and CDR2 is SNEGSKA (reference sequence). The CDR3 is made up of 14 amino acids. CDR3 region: CSARLRPSTDTQYF. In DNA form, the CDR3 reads TGCAGTGCTAGATTGAGACCTAGCACAGATACGCAGTATTTT.

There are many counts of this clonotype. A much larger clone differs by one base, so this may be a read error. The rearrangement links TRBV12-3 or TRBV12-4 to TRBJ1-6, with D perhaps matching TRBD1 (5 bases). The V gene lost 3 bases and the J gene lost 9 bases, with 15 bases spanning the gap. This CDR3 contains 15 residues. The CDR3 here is CASSFGGGGGSPLHF. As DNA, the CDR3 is TGTGCCAGCAGTTTCGGCGGGGGGGGTGGTTCACCCCTCCACTTT.

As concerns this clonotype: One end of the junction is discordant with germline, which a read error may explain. In DNA, the CDR3 is TGTGTCACCAGCAGCGGGGGACAGGGGGCGCGGGAGCAGTACTTC. It encodes CVTSSGGQGAREQYF. The chain couples TRBV15 to TRBJ2-7; the match to TRBD1 covers 12 bases. CDR1 and CDR2 (germline): LNHNV, YYDKDF (reference sequence). The CDR3 covers 15 residues.

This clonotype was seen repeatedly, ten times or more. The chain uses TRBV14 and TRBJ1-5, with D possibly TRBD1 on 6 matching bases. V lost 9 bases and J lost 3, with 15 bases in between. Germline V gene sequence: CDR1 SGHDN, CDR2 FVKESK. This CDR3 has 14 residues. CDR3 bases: TGTGCCAGACCCCGGCGGGGGCCCAATCAGCCCCAGCATTTT. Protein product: CARPRRGPNQPQHF.

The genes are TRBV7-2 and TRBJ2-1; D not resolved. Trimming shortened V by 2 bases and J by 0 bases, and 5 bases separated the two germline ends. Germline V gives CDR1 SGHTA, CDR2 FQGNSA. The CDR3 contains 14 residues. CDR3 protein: CASSLIGSYNEQFF. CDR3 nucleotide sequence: TGTGCCAGCAGCTTAATTGGCTCCTACAATGAGCAGTTCTTC.

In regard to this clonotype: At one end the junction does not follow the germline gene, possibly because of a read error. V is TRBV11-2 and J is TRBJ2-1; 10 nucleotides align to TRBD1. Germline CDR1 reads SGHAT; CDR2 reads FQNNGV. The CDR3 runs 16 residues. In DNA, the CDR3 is TGTGCTAGCACGGGAGGGACAGGGGACTCCTACAGTGAGCAGTTCTTC. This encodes CASTGGTGDSYSEQFF.

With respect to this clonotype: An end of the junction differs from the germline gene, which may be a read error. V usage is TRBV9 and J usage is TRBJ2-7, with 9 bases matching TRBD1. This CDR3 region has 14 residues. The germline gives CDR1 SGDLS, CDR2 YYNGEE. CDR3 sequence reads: CASSWPGQGCEQYF. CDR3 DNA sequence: TGCGCCAGCAGCTGGCCGGGACAGGGCTGCGAGCAGTACTTC.

CDR3 protein: CSVVDRGHSYNEQFF. The CDR3 nucleotides are TGCAGCGTTGTCGACAGGGGGCACTCCTACAATGAGCAGTTCTTC. The rearrangement joins TRBV29-1 to TRBJ2-1; 10 nucleotides line up with TRBD1. The CDR3 has 15 residues. Germline V gene lookup returns CDR1 SQVTM and CDR2 ANQGSEA. Losses at the gene ends were 4 bases for V and 0 bases for J; bases not matched to a gene: 3.

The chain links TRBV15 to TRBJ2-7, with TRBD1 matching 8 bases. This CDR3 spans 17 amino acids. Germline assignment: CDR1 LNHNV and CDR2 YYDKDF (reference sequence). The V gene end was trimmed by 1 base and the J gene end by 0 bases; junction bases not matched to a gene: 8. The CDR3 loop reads CATSRATGGHASYEQYF. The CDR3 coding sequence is TGTGCCACCAGCAGAGCCACAGGGGGACACGCCTCCTACGAGCAGTACTTC.

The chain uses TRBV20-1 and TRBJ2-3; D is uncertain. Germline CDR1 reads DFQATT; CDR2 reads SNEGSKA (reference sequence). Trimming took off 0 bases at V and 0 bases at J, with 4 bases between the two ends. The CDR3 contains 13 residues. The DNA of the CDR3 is TGCAGTGCTAGAGACGGTAGCACAGATACGCAGTATTTT. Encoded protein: CSARDGSTDTQYF.

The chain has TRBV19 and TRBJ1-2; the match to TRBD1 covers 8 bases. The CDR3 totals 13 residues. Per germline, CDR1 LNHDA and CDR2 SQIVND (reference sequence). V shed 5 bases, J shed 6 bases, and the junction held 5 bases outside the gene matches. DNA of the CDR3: TGTGCCAGTAGTTTCGGACAGGGCGATGGCTACACCTTC. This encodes CASSFGQGDGYTF.